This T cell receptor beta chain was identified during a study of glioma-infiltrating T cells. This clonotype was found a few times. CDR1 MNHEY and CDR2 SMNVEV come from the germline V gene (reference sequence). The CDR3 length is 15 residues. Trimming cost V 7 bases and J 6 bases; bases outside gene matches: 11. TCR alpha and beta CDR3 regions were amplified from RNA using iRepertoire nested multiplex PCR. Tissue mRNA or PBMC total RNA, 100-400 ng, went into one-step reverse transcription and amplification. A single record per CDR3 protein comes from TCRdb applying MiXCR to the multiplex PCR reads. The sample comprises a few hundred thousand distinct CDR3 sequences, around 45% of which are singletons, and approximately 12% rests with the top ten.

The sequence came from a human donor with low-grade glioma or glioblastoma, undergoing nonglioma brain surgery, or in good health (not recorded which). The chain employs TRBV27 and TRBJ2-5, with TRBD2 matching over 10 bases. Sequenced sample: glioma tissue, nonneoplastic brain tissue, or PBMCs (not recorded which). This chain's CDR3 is CASTPVAGGRQTQYF. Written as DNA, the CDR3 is TGTGCCAGCACTCCCGTAGCGGGAGGTCGCCAGACCCAGTACTTC.